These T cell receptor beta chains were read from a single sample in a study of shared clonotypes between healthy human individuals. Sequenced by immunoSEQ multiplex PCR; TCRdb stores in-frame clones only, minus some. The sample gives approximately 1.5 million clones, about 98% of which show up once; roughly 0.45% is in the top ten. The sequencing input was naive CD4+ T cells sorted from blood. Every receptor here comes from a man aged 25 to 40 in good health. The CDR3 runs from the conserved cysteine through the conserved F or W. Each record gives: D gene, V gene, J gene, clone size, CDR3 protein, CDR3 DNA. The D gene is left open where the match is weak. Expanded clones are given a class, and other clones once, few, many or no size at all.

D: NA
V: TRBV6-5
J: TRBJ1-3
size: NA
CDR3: CASSRTGISGNTIYF
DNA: TGTGCCAGCAGTCGGACGGGGATCTCTGGAAACACCATATATTTT

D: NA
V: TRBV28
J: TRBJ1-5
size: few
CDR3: CASSYRGQPQHF
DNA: TGTGCCAGCAGTTACCGTGGGCAGCCCCAGCATTTT

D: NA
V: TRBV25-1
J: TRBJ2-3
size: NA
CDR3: CASSEAGGTDTQYF
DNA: TGTGCCAGCAGTGAAGCTGGTGGCACAGATACGCAGTATTTT

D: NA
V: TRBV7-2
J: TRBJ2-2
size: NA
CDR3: CASSRRGPNTGELFF
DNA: TGTGCCAGCAGCCGAAGGGGCCCGAACACCGGGGAGCTGTTTTTT

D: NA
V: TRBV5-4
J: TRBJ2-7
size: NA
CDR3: CASSSEPSAGSYEQYF
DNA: TGTGCCAGCAGCTCGGAGCCGTCGGCGGGATCCTACGAGCAGTACTTC

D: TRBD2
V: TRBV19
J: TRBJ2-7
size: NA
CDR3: CASSPGTTRTYEQYF
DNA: TGTGCCAGTAGTCCGGGGACTACCCGGACCTACGAGCAGTACTTC

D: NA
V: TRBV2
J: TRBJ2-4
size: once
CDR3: CASSEDLTIQYF
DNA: TGTGCCAGCAGTGAGGACCTAACCATTCAGTACTTC

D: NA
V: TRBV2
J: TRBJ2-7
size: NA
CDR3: CASSVILVGDGEQYF
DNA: TGTGCCAGCAGTGTCATTCTGGTGGGGGATGGCGAGCAGTACTTC

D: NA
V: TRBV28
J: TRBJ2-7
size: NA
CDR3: CASSLVGDGQYF
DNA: TGTGCCAGCAGTTTAGTAGGGGATGGGCAGTACTTC

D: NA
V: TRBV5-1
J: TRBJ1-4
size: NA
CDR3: CASSLGGNGEKLFF
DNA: TGCGCCAGCAGCTTAGGGGGGAACGGCGAAAAACTGTTTTTT

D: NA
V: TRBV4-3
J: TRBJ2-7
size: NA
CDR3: CASSQGSGTGPYEQYF
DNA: TGCGCCAGCAGCCAGGGATCAGGGACCGGCCCCTACGAGCAGTACTTC

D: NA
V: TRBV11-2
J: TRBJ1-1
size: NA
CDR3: CASSLVFQDYTEAFF
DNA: TGTGCCAGCAGCTTAGTCTTCCAGGACTACACTGAAGCTTTCTTT

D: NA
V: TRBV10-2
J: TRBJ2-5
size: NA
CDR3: CASSESGRGLQETQYF
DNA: TGCGCCAGCAGTGAGAGTGGGCGAGGGTTACAAGAGACCCAGTACTTC

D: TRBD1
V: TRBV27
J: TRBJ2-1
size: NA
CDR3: CASNPFRQGGHEQFF
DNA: TGTGCCAGCAATCCCTTCCGACAGGGTGGCCATGAGCAGTTCTTC

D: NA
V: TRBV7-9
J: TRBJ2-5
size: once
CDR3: CASSPGEYQETQYF
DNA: TGTGCCAGCAGCCCGGGAGAATACCAAGAGACCCAGTACTTC

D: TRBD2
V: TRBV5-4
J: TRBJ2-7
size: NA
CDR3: CASSTGTSGSYEQYF
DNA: TGTGCCAGCAGCACGGGGACTAGCGGATCCTACGAGCAGTACTTC

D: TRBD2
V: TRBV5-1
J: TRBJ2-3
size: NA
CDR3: CASSSTSGTDTQYF
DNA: TGCGCCAGCAGCAGTACTAGCGGGACTGATACGCAGTATTTT

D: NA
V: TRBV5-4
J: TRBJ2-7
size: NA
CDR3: CASSLEREYSYEQYF
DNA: TGTGCCAGCAGCCTCGAGAGGGAGTACAGCTACGAGCAGTACTTC

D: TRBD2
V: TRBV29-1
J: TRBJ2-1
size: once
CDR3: CSVDHRLAGEQFF
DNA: TGCAGCGTTGACCATAGACTAGCGGGTGAGCAGTTCTTC

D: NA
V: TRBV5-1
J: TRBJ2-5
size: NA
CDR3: CASSQNGAFETQYF
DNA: TGCGCCAGCAGCCAGAACGGGGCTTTCGAGACCCAGTACTTC

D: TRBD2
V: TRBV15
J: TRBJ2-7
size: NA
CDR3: CATSRDIYSGRGYEQYF
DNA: TGTGCCACCAGCAGAGATATCTATAGCGGGAGGGGGTACGAGCAGTACTTC

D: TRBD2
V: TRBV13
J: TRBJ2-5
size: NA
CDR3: CASSPTLAGGRFQETQYF
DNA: TGTGCCAGCAGCCCAACCCTAGCGGGGGGGAGATTCCAAGAGACCCAGTACTTC